This T cell receptor beta chain is from a study of blood T cell repertoires in COVID-19. As for the study in general: Specimens from acute and convalescent COVID-19 originated in the United States, Italy and Spain. Sources were T cells, B-cell-depleted T cells, or PBMCs; the material itself was cDNA or gDNA.

CDR3 length equals 16 residues. V shed 5 bases and J shed 7 bases, with 21 bases lying between them. Germline V gives CDR1 SNHLY, CDR2 FYNNEI. In the authors' methods: Amplifying reference gene primers gave estimates of nucleated cell counts. Clones were sequenced by immunoSEQ multiplex PCR, and TCRdb holds only the in-frame ones, with some missing. For V, J and clone size, that table is used; D and trimming come from the DNA. This sample has 150,000 to 200,000 clones; just over 85% occur once, and the top ten carry about 8.2%. The sample consisted of peripheral blood. The source of this sequence is a man aged 60 to 69 with acute or convalescent COVID-19. The V gene is TRBV2, the J gene TRBJ1-5, with D possibly TRBD1 on 5 matching bases. The CDR3 bases are TGTGCCAGCAGTCCTACCCGGCGGGGGGACGGACAGCCCCAGCATTTT. Residues: CASSPTRRGDGQPQHF.